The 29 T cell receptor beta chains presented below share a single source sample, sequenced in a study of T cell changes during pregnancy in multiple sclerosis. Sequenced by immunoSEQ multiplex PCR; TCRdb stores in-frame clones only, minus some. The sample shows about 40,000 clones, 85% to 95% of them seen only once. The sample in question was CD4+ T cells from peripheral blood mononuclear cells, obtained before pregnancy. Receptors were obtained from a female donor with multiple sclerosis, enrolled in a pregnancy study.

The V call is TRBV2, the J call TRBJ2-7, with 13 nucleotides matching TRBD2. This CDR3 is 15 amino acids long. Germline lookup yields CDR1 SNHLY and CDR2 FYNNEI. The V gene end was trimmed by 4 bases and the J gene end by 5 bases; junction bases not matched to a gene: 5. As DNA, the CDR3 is TGTGCCAGCAGTGGGCGGACTAGCGGGAGCAACGAGCAGTACTTC. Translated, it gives CASSGRTSGSNEQYF.

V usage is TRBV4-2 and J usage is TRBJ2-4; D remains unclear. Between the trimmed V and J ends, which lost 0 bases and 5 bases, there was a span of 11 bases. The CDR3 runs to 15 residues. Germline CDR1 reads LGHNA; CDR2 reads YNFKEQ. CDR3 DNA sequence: TGTGCCAGCAGCCAAGATCGCCGAGGCCAAAACATTCAGTACTTC. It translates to CASSQDRRGQNIQYF.

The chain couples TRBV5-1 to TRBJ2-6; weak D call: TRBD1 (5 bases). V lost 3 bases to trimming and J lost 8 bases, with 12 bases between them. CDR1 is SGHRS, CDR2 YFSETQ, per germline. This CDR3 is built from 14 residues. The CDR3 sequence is CASSSTVPPNVLTF. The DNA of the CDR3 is TGCGCCAGCAGCTCGACAGTTCCTCCCAACGTCCTGACTTTC.

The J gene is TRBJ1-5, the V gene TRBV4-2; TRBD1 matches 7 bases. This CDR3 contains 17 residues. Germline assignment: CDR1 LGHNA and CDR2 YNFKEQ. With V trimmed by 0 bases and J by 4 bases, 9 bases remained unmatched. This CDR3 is CASSQDPLGQYNQPQHF. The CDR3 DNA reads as TGTGCCAGCAGCCAAGATCCCCTGGGACAGTATAATCAGCCCCAGCATTTT.

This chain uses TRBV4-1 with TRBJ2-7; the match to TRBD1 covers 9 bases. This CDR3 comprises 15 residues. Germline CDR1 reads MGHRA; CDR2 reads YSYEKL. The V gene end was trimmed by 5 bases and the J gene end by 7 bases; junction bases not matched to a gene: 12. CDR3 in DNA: TGCGCCAGCAGCAAAACAGGGGGCCAGTCGGGGGAGCAGTACTTC. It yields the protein CASSKTGGQSGEQYF.

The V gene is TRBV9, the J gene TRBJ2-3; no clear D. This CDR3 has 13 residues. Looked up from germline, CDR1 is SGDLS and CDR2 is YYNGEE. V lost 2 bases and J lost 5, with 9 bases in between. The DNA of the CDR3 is TGTGCCAGCAGCGTCGATCGCGTAGATACGCAGTATTTT. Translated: CASSVDRVDTQYF.

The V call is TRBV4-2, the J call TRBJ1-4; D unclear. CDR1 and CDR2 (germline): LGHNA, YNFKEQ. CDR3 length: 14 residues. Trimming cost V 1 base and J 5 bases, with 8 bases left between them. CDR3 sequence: CASSQGGPNEKLFF. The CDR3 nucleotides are TGTGCCAGCAGCCAAGGTGGGCCGAATGAAAAACTGTTTTTT.

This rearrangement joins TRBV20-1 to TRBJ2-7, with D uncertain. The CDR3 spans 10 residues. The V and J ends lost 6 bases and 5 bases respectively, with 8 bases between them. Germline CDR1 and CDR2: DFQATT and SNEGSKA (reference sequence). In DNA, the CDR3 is TGCAGTGCCGCCTACGACGAGCAGTACTTC. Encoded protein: CSAAYDEQYF.

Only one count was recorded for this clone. The CDR3 loop reads CASTSFGIMRQGARKLFF. Here the CDR3 DNA reads TGTGCCAGCACCTCGTTCGGAATAATGAGACAGGGGGCGCGGAAACTGTTTTTT. The V gene is TRBV27, the J gene TRBJ1-4; 10 bases map to TRBD1. The germline CDR1 and CDR2 sequences are MNHEY and SMNVEV (reference sequence). V shed 7 bases, J shed 11 bases, and the junction held 22 bases outside the gene matches. The CDR3 runs 18 residues.

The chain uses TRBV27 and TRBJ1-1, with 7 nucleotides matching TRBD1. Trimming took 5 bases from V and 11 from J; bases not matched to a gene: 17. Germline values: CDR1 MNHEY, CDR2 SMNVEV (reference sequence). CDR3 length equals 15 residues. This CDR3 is CASSPKGQISQRAFF. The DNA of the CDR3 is TGTGCCAGCAGTCCCAAGGGACAGATCAGCCAAAGGGCTTTCTTT.

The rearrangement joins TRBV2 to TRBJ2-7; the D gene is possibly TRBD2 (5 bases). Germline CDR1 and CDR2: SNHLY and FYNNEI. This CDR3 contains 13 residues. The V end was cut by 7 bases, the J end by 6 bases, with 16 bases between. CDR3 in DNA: TGTGCCAGCAACACAGAGGGAGACGGCGAGCAGTACTTC. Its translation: CASNTEGDGEQYF.

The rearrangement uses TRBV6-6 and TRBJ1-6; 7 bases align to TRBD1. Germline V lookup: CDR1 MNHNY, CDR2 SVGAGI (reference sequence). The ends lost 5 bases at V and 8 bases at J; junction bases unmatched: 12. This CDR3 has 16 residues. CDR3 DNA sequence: TGTGCCAGCAGTCGAGGGACAGCCGGTTTTGATTCACCCCTCCACTTT. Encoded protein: CASSRGTAGFDSPLHF.

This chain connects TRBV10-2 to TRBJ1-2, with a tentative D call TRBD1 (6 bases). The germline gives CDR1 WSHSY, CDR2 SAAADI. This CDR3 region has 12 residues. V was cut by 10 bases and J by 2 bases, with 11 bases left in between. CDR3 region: CATHQGNYGYTF. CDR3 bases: TGCGCCACTCATCAGGGGAACTATGGCTACACCTTC.

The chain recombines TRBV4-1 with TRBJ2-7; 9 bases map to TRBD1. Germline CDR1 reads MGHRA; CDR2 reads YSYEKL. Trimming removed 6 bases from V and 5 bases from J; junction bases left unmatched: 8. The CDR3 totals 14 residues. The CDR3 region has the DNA TGCGCCAGCAGTCCCGGGACAGGGTATGACGAGCAGTACTTC. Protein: CASSPGTGYDEQYF.

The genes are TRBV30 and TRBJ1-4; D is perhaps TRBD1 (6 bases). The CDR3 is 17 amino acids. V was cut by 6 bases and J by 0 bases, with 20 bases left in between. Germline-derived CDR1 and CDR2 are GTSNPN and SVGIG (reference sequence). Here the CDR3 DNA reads TGTGCCTGTAGGGGGGGCCGCGAGAAAACAACTAATGAAAAACTGTTTTTT. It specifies CACRGGREKTTNEKLFF.

Here the CDR3 DNA reads TGTGCCACCTGGGGCATGTATGGCTACACCTTC. This codes for CATWGMYGYTF. The chain employs TRBV6-5 and TRBJ1-2, with D maybe TRBD1 (5 bases). CDR3 size: 11 residues. The ends were cut back, 10 bases at V and 5 bases at J, with 11 bases in the middle. Germline lookup yields CDR1 MNHEY and CDR2 SVGAGI.

Here the CDR3 reads CASSLAGNTEAFF. In DNA, the CDR3 is TGTGCCAGCAGCTTAGCAGGGAACACTGAAGCTTTCTTT. V gene TRBV7-3 combines with J gene TRBJ1-1; D uncertain. Between the trimmed V and J ends, which lost 2 bases and 1 base, there was a span of 5 bases. CDR3 size: 13 residues. CDR1 and CDR2 (germline): SGHTA, FQGTGA.

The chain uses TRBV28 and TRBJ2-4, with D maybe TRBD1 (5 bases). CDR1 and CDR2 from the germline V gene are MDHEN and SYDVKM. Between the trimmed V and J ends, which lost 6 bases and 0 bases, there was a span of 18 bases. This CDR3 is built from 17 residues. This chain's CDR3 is CASRSMMWTLAKNIQYF. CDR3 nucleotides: TGTGCCAGCAGGTCCATGATGTGGACACTAGCCAAAAACATTCAGTACTTC.

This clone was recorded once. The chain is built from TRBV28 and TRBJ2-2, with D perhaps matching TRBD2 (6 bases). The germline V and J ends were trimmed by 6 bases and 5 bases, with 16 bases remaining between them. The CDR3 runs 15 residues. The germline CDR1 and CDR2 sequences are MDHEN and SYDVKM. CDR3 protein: CASSPQTGLTGELFF. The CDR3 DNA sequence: TGTGCCAGCAGCCCCCAAACGGGACTTACCGGGGAGCTGTTTTTT.

The CDR3 nucleotides are TGTGCCACCAGCAGAGATGGTTTAGCAACAGATACGCAGTATTTT. Amino acids: CATSRDGLATDTQYF. This sequence joins TRBV15 and TRBJ2-3; D unclear. CDR1 is LNHNV and CDR2 is YYDKDF in the germline V gene (reference sequence). With 0 bases removed from V and 3 bases from J, the gap between germline ends came to 10 bases. CDR3 length equals 15 residues.

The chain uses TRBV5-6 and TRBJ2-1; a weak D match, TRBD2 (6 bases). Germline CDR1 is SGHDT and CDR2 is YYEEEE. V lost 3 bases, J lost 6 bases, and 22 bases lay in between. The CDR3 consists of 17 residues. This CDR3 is CASSSLGPATRRNEQFF. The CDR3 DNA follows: TGTGCCAGCAGCTCCTTAGGGCCCGCGACTAGGCGCAATGAGCAGTTCTTC.

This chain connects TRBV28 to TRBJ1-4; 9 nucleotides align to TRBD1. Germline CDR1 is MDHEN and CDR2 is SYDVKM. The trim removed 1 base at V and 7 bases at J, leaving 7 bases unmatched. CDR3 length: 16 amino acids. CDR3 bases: TGTGCCAGCAGTTTATACGCGGGACAGGGCGGTGAAAAACTGTTTTTT. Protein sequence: CASSLYAGQGGEKLFF.

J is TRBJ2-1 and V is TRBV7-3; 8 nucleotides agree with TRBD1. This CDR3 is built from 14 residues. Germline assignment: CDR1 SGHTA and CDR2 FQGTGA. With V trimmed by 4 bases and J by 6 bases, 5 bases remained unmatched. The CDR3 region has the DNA TGTGCCAGCAGCTCCAGGGGGCGCCGCAATGAGCAGTTCTTC. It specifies CASSSRGRRNEQFF.

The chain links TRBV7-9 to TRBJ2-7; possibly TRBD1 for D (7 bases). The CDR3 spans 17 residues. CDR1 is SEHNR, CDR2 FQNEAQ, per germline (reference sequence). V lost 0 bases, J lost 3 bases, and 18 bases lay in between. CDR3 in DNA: TGTGCCAGCAGCTTAGCCGGAGGGGGCCTGGGGTTCTACGAGCAGTACTTC. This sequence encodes CASSLAGGGLGFYEQYF.

CDR3 region: CASSLPGSNQPQHF. The CDR3 bases are TGTGCCAGCAGTCTCCCAGGAAGCAATCAGCCCCAGCATTTT. This chain joins TRBV28 and TRBJ1-5; no reliable D call. Trimming removed 5 bases at V and 1 base at J, with 9 bases between. The CDR3 length is 14 residues. In germline, CDR1 is MDHEN, CDR2 SYDVKM.

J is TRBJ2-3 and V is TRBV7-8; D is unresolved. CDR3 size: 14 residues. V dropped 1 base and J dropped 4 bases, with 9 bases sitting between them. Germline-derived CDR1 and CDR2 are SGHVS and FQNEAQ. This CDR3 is CASSLVDNADTQYF. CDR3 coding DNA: TGTGCCAGCAGCTTAGTAGACAACGCAGATACGCAGTATTTT.

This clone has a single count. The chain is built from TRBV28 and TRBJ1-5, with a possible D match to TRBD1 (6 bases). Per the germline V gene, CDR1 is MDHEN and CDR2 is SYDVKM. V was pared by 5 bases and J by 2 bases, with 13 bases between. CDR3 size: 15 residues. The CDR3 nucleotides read TGTGCCAGCAGTACAGGGTCCTTTCGCAATCAGCCCCAGCATTTT. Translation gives CASSTGSFRNQPQHF.

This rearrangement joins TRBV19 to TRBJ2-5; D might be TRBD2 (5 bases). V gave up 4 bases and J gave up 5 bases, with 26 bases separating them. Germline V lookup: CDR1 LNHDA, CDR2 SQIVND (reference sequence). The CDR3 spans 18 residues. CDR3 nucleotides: TGTGCCAGTAGTACTTCTGTAGCGCAACTAAACCCTCGCGAGACCCAGTACTTC. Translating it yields CASSTSVAQLNPRETQYF.

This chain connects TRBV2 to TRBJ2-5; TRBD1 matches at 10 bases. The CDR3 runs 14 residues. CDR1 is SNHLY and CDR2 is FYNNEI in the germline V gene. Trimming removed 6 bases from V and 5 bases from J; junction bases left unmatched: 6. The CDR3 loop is CASSQDRGLETQYF. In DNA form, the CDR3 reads TGTGCCAGCAGCCAAGACAGGGGGCTTGAGACCCAGTACTTC. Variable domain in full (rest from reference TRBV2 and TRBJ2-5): EPEVTQTPSHQVTQMGQEVILRCVPISNHLYFYWYRQILGQKVEFLVSFYNNEISEKSEIFDDQFSVERPDGSNFTLKIRSTKLEDSAMYFCASSQDRGLETQYFGPGTRLLVL.